These 11 T cell receptor beta chains came from one sample sequenced in a study of blood T cell repertoires in COVID-19. Produced via immunoSEQ multiplex PCR; TCRdb's table is partial and in-frame only. The sample carries roughly 320,000 clones, over 90% recorded once. Sequences were obtained from PBMCs or T cells enriched from blood (not recorded which). Receptors were obtained from a woman between 25 and 40 years old who had been exposed to COVID-19.

V is TRBV4-2 and J is TRBJ2-3, with TRBD2 identical over 8 bases. This CDR3 comprises 17 residues. Trimming cost V 0 bases and J 4 bases; bases outside gene matches: 9. Germline-derived CDR1 and CDR2 are LGHNA and YNFKEQ. CDR3 bases: TGTGCCAGCAGCCAAGATCGGGGGGGGCCGAAGTCAGATACGCAGTATTTT. Encoded protein: CASSQDRGGPKSDTQYF.

This rearrangement joins TRBV7-9 to TRBJ1-5, with 10 nucleotides matching TRBD1. This CDR3 region has 16 residues. Germline-derived CDR1 and CDR2 are SEHNR and FQNEAQ (reference sequence). V shed 5 bases and J 10 bases; nucleotides not matched to a gene: 14. For the CDR3, the DNA is TGTGCCAGCAGCACGTACGGGACAGGGGTTGCGACTCCCCAGCATTTT. Encoded protein: CASSTYGTGVATPQHF. The variable domain in full, completed from reference TRBV7-9 and TRBJ1-5, reads DTGVSQNPRHKITKRGQNVTFRCDPISEHNRLYWYRQTLGQGPEFLTYFQNEAQLEKSRLLSDRFSAERPKGSFSTLEIQRTEQGDSAMYLCASSTYGTGVATPQHFGDGTRLSIL.

This chain uses TRBV30 with TRBJ2-7; 7 bases line up with TRBD1. The CDR3 has 14 amino acids. V shed 0 bases and J 2 bases; nucleotides not matched to a gene: 4. Germline-derived CDR1 and CDR2 are GTSNPN and SVGIG (reference sequence). The DNA for the CDR3 is TGTGCCTGGAGTGTACAGGGGTCTGCCTACGAGCAGTACTTC. Translated: CAWSVQGSAYEQYF.

The chain recombines TRBV6-6 with TRBJ1-1; D unresolved. CDR1 is MNHNY, CDR2 SVGAGI, per germline (reference sequence). CDR3 length: 13 amino acids. V was clipped by 4 bases and J by 1 base, with 7 bases between them. The CDR3 DNA reads TGTGCCAGCAGTTTCGGGTCGAACACTGAAGCTTTCTTT. Protein: CASSFGSNTEAFF.

The rearrangement uses TRBV11-1 and TRBJ2-3; no firm D call. Germline-derived CDR1 and CDR2 are SGHAT and FQDESV (reference sequence). Trimming removed 0 bases at V and 2 bases at J, with 6 bases between. The CDR3 contains 14 residues. The CDR3: CASSLAQFTDTQYF. CDR3 nucleotide sequence: TGTGCCAGCAGCTTAGCCCAGTTCACAGATACGCAGTATTTT.

The chain joins TRBV4-3 to TRBJ2-1; 12 positions match TRBD2. J lost 6 bases, V lost 5 bases, and 8 bases had no gene match. Germline V CDR1 and CDR2: LGHNA, YSLEER. This CDR3 region has 16 residues. The DNA of the CDR3 is TGCGCCAGCAGCTTAGAAGTGACTAGCGGGGGCAATGAGCAGTTCTTC. Its translation is CASSLEVTSGGNEQFF.

This chain connects TRBV21-1 to TRBJ2-1; the listed D gene, TRBD1, was not tested against the DNA. TRBV21-1 is classified as a pseudogene. CDR3 size: 14 residues. The DNA of the CDR3 is TGTGCCAGCAGCAACCGGGACAGATACAATGAGCAGTTCTTC. Translation gives CASSNRDRYNEQFF.

The CDR3 protein is CASRAGNSGELFF. The CDR3 DNA is TGTGCCAGCCGGGCAGGGAATTCCGGGGAGCTGTTTTTT. The rearrangement links TRBV6-6 to TRBJ2-2; D perhaps matches TRBD1 (5 bases). Germline V gives CDR1 MNHNY, CDR2 SVGAGI (reference sequence). V lost 8 bases to trimming and J lost 6 bases, with 13 bases between them. The CDR3 totals 13 residues.

The CDR3 loop is CASSYRAPGRGTNTEAFF. CDR3 bases: TGTGCCAGCAGTTACCGGGCCCCGGGCAGGGGAACGAACACTGAAGCTTTCTTT. V is TRBV6-2 or TRBV6-3 and J is TRBJ1-1; maybe TRBD1 (6 bases). V was pared by 2 bases and J by 1 base, with 20 bases between. Looked up from germline, CDR1 is MNHEY and CDR2 is SVGEGT. The CDR3 is 18 residues long.

The V call is TRBV15, the J call TRBJ2-7, with TRBD1 as a possible D gene (6 bases). The germline V and J ends were trimmed by 5 bases and 2 bases, with 19 bases remaining between them. The germline CDR1 and CDR2 sequences are LNHNV and YYDKDF (reference sequence). The length of the CDR3 is 16 residues. The CDR3 reads CATSRRIGQKTYEQYF. CDR3 in DNA: TGTGCCACCAGCCGGCGGATCGGACAGAAGACCTACGAGCAGTACTTC.

The rearrangement links TRBV7-2 to TRBJ2-5; D may be TRBD1 (7 bases). The CDR3 consists of 14 residues. The germline CDR1 and CDR2 sequences are SGHTA and FQGNSA. The germline V and J ends were trimmed by 1 base and 9 bases, with 15 bases remaining between them. In nucleotides, the CDR3 is TGTGCCAGCAGCTTAGACCAGGGGGGAAGGGCCCAGTACTTC. Translation: CASSLDQGGRAQYF.